The clone carrying this T cell receptor beta chain turned up a few times. Its cognate antigen is unknown. The CDR3 extends over 15 amino acids. Germline-derived CDR1 and CDR2 are SGHTA and FQGNSA. Trimming pared 1 base from V and 3 bases from J, leaving 11 bases between. The data were obtained in a study of T-cell memory formation after mild COVID-19. Notes on the study in general: Detection of some responders pre-infection suggested pre-existing cross-reactive memory T cells participated. Later expanders leaned toward CD4+, whereas clones contracting from day 15 to 85 were balanced CD4/CD8.

TCRdb analysed the 5' RACE reads with MiXCR anew, one entry per CDR3 protein. This sample has roughly 350,000 distinct CDR3 sequences, with roughly 13% found just once. Sequencing used PBMCs or a T cell subset sorted from them (not recorded which). The chain is built from TRBV7-2 and TRBJ2-3; D perhaps matches TRBD2 (5 bases). The TCR sequence derives from a man aged 18 to 30 who had mild COVID-19 (a few samples of this study predate the infection). Cell type and time point are not known. CDR3 in amino acids: CASSLVPSGTDTQYF. In nucleotides, the CDR3 is TGTGCCAGCAGCTTAGTTCCTTCGGGGACAGATACGCAGTATTTT. Full variable domain (outside the CDR3, taken from reference TRBV7-2 and TRBJ2-3): GAGVSQSPSNKVTEKGKDVELRCDPISGHTALYWYRQSLGQGLEFLIYFQGNSAPDKSGLPSDRFSAERTGGSVSTLTIQRTQQEDSAVYLCASSLVPSGTDTQYFGPGTRLTVL.